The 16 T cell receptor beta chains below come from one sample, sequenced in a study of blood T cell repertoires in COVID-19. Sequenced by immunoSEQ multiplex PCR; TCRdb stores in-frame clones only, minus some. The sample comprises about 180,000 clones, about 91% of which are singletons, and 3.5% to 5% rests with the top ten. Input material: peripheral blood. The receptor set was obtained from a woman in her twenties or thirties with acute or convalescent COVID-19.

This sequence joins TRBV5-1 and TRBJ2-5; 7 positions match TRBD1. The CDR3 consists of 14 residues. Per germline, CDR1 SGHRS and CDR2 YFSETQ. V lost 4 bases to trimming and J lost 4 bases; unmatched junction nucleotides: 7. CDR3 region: CASSLRQGTETQYF. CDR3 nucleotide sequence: TGCGCCAGCAGCCTACGACAGGGAACAGAGACCCAGTACTTC. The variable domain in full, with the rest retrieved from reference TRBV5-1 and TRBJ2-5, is KAGVTQTPRYLIKTRGQQVTLSCSPISGHRSVSWYQQTPGQGLQFLFEYFSETQRNKGNFPGRFSGRQFSNSRSEMNVSTLELGDSALYLCASSLRQGTETQYFGPGTRLLVL.

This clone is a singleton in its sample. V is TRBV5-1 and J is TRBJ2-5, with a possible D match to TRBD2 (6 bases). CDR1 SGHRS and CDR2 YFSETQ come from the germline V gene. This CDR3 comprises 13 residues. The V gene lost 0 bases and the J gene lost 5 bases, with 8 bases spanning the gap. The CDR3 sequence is CASSLAGVETQYF. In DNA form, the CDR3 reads TGCGCCAGCAGCTTGGCGGGGGTCGAGACCCAGTACTTC.

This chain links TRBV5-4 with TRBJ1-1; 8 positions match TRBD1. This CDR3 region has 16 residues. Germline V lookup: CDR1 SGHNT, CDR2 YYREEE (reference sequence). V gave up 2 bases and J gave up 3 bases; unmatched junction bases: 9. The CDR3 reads CASSLGTGGEDTEAFF. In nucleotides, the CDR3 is TGTGCCAGCAGCTTAGGGACAGGAGGGGAGGACACTGAAGCTTTCTTT. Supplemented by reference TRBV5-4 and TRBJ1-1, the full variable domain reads ETGVTQSPTHLIKTRGQQVTLRCSSQSGHNTVSWYQQALGQGPQFIFQYYREEENGRGNFPPRFSGLQFPNYSSELNVNALELDDSALYLCASSLGTGGEDTEAFFGQGTRLTVV.

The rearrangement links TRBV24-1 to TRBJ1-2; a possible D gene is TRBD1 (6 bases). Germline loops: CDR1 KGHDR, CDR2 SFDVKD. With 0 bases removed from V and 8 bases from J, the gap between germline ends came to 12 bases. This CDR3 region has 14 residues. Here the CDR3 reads CATSDLQGIEGYTF. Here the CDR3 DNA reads TGTGCCACCAGTGATTTGCAGGGGATAGAGGGCTACACCTTC.

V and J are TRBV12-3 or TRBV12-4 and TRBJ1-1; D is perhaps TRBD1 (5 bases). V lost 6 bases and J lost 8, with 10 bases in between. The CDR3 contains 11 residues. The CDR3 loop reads CASSSHREAFF. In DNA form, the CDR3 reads TGTGCCAGCAGCTCTCACAGGGAAGCTTTCTTT.

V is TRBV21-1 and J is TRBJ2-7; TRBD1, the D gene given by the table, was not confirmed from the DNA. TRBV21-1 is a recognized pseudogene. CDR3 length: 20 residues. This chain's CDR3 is CASSKEGDRNDRFLVREQYF. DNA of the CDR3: TGTGCCAGCAGCAAAGAGGGTGACCGAAACGACAGATTCCTAGTCCGCGAGCAGTACTTC.

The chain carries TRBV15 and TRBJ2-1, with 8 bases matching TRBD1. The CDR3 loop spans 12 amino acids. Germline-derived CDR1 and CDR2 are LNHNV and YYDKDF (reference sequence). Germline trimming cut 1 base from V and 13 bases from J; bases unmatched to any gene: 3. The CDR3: CATSRAGTGQFF. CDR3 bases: TGTGCCACCAGCAGAGCCGGGACAGGCCAGTTCTTC.

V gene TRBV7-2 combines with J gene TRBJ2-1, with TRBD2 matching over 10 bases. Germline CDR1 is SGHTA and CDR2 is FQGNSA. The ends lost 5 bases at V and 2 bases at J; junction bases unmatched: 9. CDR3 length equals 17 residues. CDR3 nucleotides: TGTGCCAGCAGCGGCGGAGGGAGCGGGAGGGCCTACAATGAGCAGTTCTTC. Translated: CASSGGGSGRAYNEQFF. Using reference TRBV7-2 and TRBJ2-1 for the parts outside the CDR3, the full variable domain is GAGVSQSPSNKVTEKGKDVELRCDPISGHTALYWYRQSLGQGLEFLIYFQGNSAPDKSGLPSDRFSAERTGGSVSTLTIQRTQQEDSAVYLCASSGGGSGRAYNEQFFGPGTRLTVL.

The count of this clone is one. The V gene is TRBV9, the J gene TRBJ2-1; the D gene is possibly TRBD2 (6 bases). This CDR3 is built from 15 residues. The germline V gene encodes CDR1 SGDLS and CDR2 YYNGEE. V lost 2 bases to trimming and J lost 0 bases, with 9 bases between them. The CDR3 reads CASSVGTGSYNEQFF. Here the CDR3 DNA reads TGTGCCAGCAGCGTGGGGACTGGCTCCTACAATGAGCAGTTCTTC.

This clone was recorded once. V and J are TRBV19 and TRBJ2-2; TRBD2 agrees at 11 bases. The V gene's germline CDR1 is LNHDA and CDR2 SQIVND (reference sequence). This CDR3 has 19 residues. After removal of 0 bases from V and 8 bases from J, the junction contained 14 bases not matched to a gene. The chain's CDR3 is CASSIESLAGETPVGELFF. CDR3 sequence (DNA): TGTGCCAGTAGTATAGAATCACTAGCGGGAGAGACGCCGGTAGGGGAGCTGTTTTTT.

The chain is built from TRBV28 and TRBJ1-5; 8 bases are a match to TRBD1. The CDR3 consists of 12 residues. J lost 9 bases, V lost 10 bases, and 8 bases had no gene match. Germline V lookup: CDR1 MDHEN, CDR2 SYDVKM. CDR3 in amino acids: CATRTGFRPQHF. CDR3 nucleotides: TGTGCCACCCGGACAGGGTTTCGGCCCCAGCATTTT.

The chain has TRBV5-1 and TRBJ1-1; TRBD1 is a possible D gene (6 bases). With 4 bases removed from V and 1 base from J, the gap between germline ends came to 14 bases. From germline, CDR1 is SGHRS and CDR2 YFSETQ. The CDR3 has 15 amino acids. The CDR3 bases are TGCGCCAGCAGCACCCAGGGGCCTACGAACACTGAAGCTTTCTTT. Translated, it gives CASSTQGPTNTEAFF.

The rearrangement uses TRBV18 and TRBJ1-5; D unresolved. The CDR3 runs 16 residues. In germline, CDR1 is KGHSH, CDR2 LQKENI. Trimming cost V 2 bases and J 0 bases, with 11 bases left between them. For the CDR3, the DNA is TGTGCCAGCTCACCAGGAGACGACCATAGCAATCAGCCCCAGCATTTT. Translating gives CASSPGDDHSNQPQHF.

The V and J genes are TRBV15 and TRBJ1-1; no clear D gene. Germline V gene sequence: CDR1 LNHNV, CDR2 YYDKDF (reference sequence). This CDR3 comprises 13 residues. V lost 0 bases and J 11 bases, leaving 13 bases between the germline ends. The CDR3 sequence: CATSRDLGGEAFF. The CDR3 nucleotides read TGTGCCACCAGCAGAGATTTAGGAGGCGAGGCTTTCTTT.

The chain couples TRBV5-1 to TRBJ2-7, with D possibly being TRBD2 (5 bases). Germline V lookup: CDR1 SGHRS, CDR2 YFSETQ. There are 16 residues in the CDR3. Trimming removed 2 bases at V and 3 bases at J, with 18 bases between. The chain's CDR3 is CASSLGSGLKSYEQYF. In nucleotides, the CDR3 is TGCGCCAGCAGCTTAGGGTCGGGATTGAAGAGCTACGAGCAGTACTTC.

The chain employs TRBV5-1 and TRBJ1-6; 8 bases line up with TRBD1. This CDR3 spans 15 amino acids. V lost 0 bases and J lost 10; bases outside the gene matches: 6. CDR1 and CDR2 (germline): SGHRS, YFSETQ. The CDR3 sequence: CASSLAGTGVSPLHF. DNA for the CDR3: TGCGCCAGCAGCTTGGCCGGGACAGGAGTCTCACCCCTCCACTTT. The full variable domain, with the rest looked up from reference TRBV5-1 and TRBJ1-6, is KAGVTQTPRYLIKTRGQQVTLSCSPISGHRSVSWYQQTPGQGLQFLFEYFSETQRNKGNFPGRFSGRQFSNSRSEMNVSTLELGDSALYLCASSLAGTGVSPLHFGNGTRLTVT.